One sample yielded the 27 T cell receptor beta chains listed below, sequenced in a study of blood T cell repertoires in COVID-19 (dated by TCRdb to 2020 to 2022). Library generation was performed with the immunoSEQ multiplex PCR assay. TCRdb took this table from immuneACCESS and kept in-frame rearrangements with V and J called. Such tables lack part of the clones; where checked against another copy, unresolved V genes explain under half of the gap, and the rest is unexplained. Across this sample there are approximately 96,000 clones, with more than 65% seen only once. In total, the top ten clones hold around 11% of the sample. The material sequenced was peripheral blood. Every receptor here comes from a woman at least 80 years old with acute or convalescent COVID-19.

This sequence joins TRBV9 and TRBJ1-2; D uncertain. CDR1 is SGDLS and CDR2 is YYNGEE in the germline V gene. V was clipped by 2 bases and J by 2 bases, with 7 bases between them. The CDR3 has 13 amino acids. CDR3 nucleotide sequence: TGTGCCAGCAGCGTCTACGGGAACTATGGCTACACCTTC. Translated: CASSVYGNYGYTF.

The rearrangement uses TRBV18 and TRBJ1-2, with D possibly matching TRBD1 (5 bases). V lost 1 base and J 4 bases, leaving 13 bases between the germline ends. The CDR3 length is 15 residues. In germline, CDR1 is KGHSH, CDR2 LQKENI. In nucleotides, the CDR3 is TGTGCCAGCTCACCACGGGACGGACTAGTCTATGGCTACACCTTC. Translating gives CASSPRDGLVYGYTF.

This rearrangement joins TRBV2 to TRBJ1-6, with TRBD1 identical over 9 bases. Per the germline V gene, CDR1 is SNHLY and CDR2 is FYNNEI. The CDR3 length is 14 residues. V lost 7 bases and J lost 10; bases outside the gene matches: 8. The CDR3 reads CASTPDRGSSPLHF. The CDR3 DNA reads as TGTGCCAGCACCCCGGACAGGGGAAGCTCACCCCTCCACTTT.

The table lists this clone with a count of one. The chain combines TRBV7-2 with TRBJ1-5; TRBD1 matches 9 bases. Germline CDR1 is SGHTA and CDR2 is FQGNSA. The V segment lost 6 bases and the J segment 6 bases; nucleotides outside the gene matches: 6. The CDR3 sequence is 14 residues long. The CDR3, as DNA: TGTGCCAGCAGTCGTCCGGGACAGGGTCAGCCCCAGCATTTT. Translating it yields CASSRPGQGQPQHF.

Details on this clone: The sample holds other DNA sequences that translate to the same CDR3. The chain links TRBV6-5 to TRBJ2-6; a weak D match, TRBD2 (6 bases). The CDR3 runs to 15 residues. Per germline, CDR1 MNHEY and CDR2 SVGAGI. The V end lost 2 bases, the J end lost 4 bases, and 9 bases lay between the germline ends. CDR3 in DNA: TGTGCCAGCAGTTACAGCGGGCCCGGGGCCAACGTCCTGACTTTC. This sequence encodes CASSYSGPGANVLTF.

The chain joins TRBV5-1 to TRBJ1-6; tentative D call: TRBD1 (5 bases). V gave up 5 bases and J gave up 7 bases, with 13 bases separating them. The CDR3 sequence is 14 residues long. Germline lookup yields CDR1 SGHRS and CDR2 YFSETQ. This CDR3 is CASRVDSTNSPLHF. In nucleotides, the CDR3 is TGCGCCAGCAGAGTTGACAGTACGAATTCACCCCTCCACTTT.

The gene calls are TRBV19 and TRBJ2-5; TRBD1 might be the D (6 bases). The CDR3 covers 15 residues. V was pared by 5 bases and J by 2 bases, with 15 bases between. Germline assignment: CDR1 LNHDA and CDR2 SQIVND (reference sequence). The DNA for the CDR3 is TGTGCCAGTAGTCCCCGGGACACCCTACAAGAGACCCAGTACTTC. It is translated as CASSPRDTLQETQYF.

The CDR3 sequence: CSASGGTGIGTEAFF. CDR3 DNA: TGCAGTGCTAGTGGCGGGACAGGTATCGGGACTGAAGCTTTCTTT. This chain connects TRBV20-1 to TRBJ1-1; 8 nucleotides align to TRBD1. V was pared by 3 bases and J by 5 bases, with 11 bases of the junction left unmatched. The CDR3 is 15 residues long. Per the germline V gene, CDR1 is DFQATT and CDR2 is SNEGSKA (reference sequence).

The chain combines TRBV5-4 with TRBJ2-7; a possible D gene is TRBD2 (6 bases). The germline V and J ends were trimmed by 5 bases and 0 bases, with 18 bases remaining between them. This CDR3 spans 16 amino acids. Per germline, CDR1 SGHNT and CDR2 YYREEE (reference sequence). The CDR3 loop is CASRTQGRDSSYEQYF. In nucleotides, the CDR3 is TGTGCCAGCAGGACCCAGGGCCGGGACTCCTCCTACGAGCAGTACTTC.

The rearrangement links TRBV7-9 to TRBJ2-2, with D possibly matching TRBD1 (5 bases). The V and J ends lost 6 bases and 0 bases respectively, with 11 bases between them. Germline CDR1 SEHNR, CDR2 FQNEAQ (reference sequence). The CDR3 has 15 amino acids. CDR3 in amino acids: CASSPDSTNTGELFF. CDR3 bases: TGTGCCAGCAGTCCCGACAGCACGAACACCGGGGAGCTGTTTTTT.

This clone was counted between two and nine times. This sequence joins TRBV5-1 and TRBJ2-5; 8 positions agree with TRBD2. The CDR3 has 16 residues. V was pared by 1 base and J by 1 base, with 6 bases of the junction left unmatched. The germline gives CDR1 SGHRS, CDR2 YFSETQ. The CDR3 protein is CASSLMRGATQETQYF. CDR3 bases: TGCGCCAGCAGCTTGATGCGGGGGGCCACCCAAGAGACCCAGTACTTC.

This sequence joins TRBV2 and TRBJ2-2; TRBD2 matches 8 bases. The CDR3 is 13 amino acids. Germline V gene lookup returns CDR1 SNHLY and CDR2 FYNNEI. V was clipped by 7 bases and J by 6 bases; unmatched bases: 4. In nucleotides, the CDR3 is TGTGCCAGCAACGTAGCGGGACCCGGGGAGCTGTTTTTT. Protein product: CASNVAGPGELFF.

The chain has TRBV11-2 and TRBJ1-3, with D possibly being TRBD1 (6 bases). This CDR3 has 14 residues. CDR1 SGHAT and CDR2 FQNNGV come from the germline V gene. Trimming cost V 5 bases and J 2 bases, with 10 bases left between them. The CDR3 here is CASSRPGAGNTIYF. The CDR3 DNA sequence: TGTGCCAGCAGCCGTCCAGGGGCTGGAAACACCATATATTTT. Variable domain in full (rest from reference TRBV11-2 and TRBJ1-3): EAGVAQSPRYKIIEKRQSVAFWCNPISGHATLYWYQQILGQGPKLLIQFQNNGVVDDSQLPKDRFSAERLKGVDSTLKIQPAKLEDSAVYLCASSRPGAGNTIYFGEGSWLTVV.

The chain uses TRBV5-1 and TRBJ1-2; D possibly corresponds to TRBD1 (6 bases). The CDR3 totals 14 residues. V shed 2 bases and J shed 2 bases, with 10 bases lying between them. Looked up from germline, CDR1 is SGHRS and CDR2 is YFSETQ. CDR3 amino acids: CASSLVGQNYGYTF. The CDR3, as DNA: TGCGCCAGCAGCTTAGTCGGACAGAACTATGGCTACACCTTC.

The chain joins TRBV24-1 to TRBJ2-3; 8 bases are a match to TRBD2. From germline, CDR1 is KGHDR and CDR2 SFDVKD. V lost 4 bases to trimming and J lost 0 bases; unmatched junction nucleotides: 2. This CDR3 is built from 15 residues. The CDR3 DNA sequence: TGTGCCACCAGTGACCCGGGGGGGAGCACAGATACGCAGTATTTT. As protein: CATSDPGGSTDTQYF.

CDR3 DNA: TGTGCCAGCAGTTACTCCCAGAACACCGGGGAGCTGTTTTTT. Its translation: CASSYSQNTGELFF. This rearrangement joins TRBV6-6 to TRBJ2-2, with D unclear. The CDR3 has 14 residues. CDR1 and CDR2 from the germline V gene are MNHNY and SVGAGI (reference sequence). Trimming pared 0 bases from V and 1 base from J, leaving 3 bases between.

A single count supports this clone. The chain combines TRBV10-2 with TRBJ2-5, with TRBD1 as a possible D gene (6 bases). The V end lost 6 bases, the J end lost 2 bases, and 7 bases lay between the germline ends. Germline V lookup: CDR1 WSHSY, CDR2 SAAADI. The CDR3 consists of 12 residues. The CDR3 nucleotides read TGCGCCAGCAGGGACAGACAAGAGACCCAGTACTTC. This encodes CASRDRQETQYF.

The chain combines TRBV5-5 with TRBJ2-5; TRBD1 agrees at 10 bases. Germline V gene data show CDR1 as SGHKS and CDR2 as YYEKEE (reference sequence). This CDR3 comprises 13 residues. With V trimmed by 4 bases and J by 5 bases, 2 bases remained unmatched. The DNA for the CDR3 is TGTGCCAGCAGCACGGACAGGGGGGAGACCCAGTACTTC. It encodes CASSTDRGETQYF.

The J gene is TRBJ2-5, the V gene TRBV11-3, with D tentatively TRBD1 (6 bases). The CDR3 contains 13 residues. Trimming stripped 5 bases from V and 7 bases from J, with 14 bases between. Germline CDR1 is SGHNT and CDR2 is YENEEA. CDR3 sequence (DNA): TGTGCCAGCAGCCTGCAGGGGATGGGGACCCAGTACTTC. Translated: CASSLQGMGTQYF. The full variable domain, with the rest looked up from reference TRBV11-3 and TRBJ2-5, is EAGVVQSPRYKIIEKKQPVAFWCNPISGHNTLYWYLQNLGQGPELLIRYENEEAVDDSQLPKDRFSAERLKGVDSTLKIQPAELGDSAVYLCASSLQGMGTQYFGPGTRLLVL.

V usage is TRBV10-3 and J usage is TRBJ1-5; D is undetermined. Germline V gives CDR1 ENHRY, CDR2 SYGVKD. V was cut by 7 bases and J by 9 bases, with 13 bases left in between. The CDR3 length is 12 residues. The CDR3 reads CAIKQPAGPQHF. CDR3 bases: TGTGCCATCAAACAGCCGGCTGGGCCCCAGCATTTT.

The chain couples TRBV5-1 to TRBJ2-5; 7 bases are a match to TRBD1. Losses at the gene ends were 3 bases for V and 3 bases for J; bases not matched to a gene: 5. This CDR3 has 14 amino acids. The germline gives CDR1 SGHRS, CDR2 YFSETQ. The CDR3 spells CASSYDRAKETQYF. The CDR3 DNA sequence: TGCGCCAGCAGCTACGACAGGGCGAAAGAGACCCAGTACTTC.

With regard to this clone: Other nucleotide sequences in the sample specify the same CDR3. The chain combines TRBV5-1 with TRBJ2-3; possibly TRBD1 for D (5 bases). Germline CDR1 and CDR2: SGHRS and YFSETQ. The CDR3 is made up of 14 amino acids. V dropped 2 bases and J dropped 5 bases, with 12 bases sitting between them. Written as DNA, the CDR3 is TGCGCCAGCAGCTTCGGGCAGGGTGGAGATACGCAGTATTTT. Residues: CASSFGQGGDTQYF.

This clone was seen just once. The V and J genes are TRBV5-4 and TRBJ2-5; 11 bases are shared with TRBD1. CDR3 size: 16 residues. Germline loops: CDR1 SGHNT, CDR2 YYREEE (reference sequence). V lost 4 bases to trimming and J lost 5 bases; unmatched junction nucleotides: 10. Written as DNA, the CDR3 is TGTGCCAGCAGCAGAACTAGGACAGGGGGCGGTGAGACCCAGTACTTC. Translating gives CASSRTRTGGGETQYF.

The chain carries TRBV4-3 and TRBJ1-4, with D possibly TRBD1 on 6 matching bases. Trimming took off 2 bases at V and 7 bases at J, with 14 bases between the two ends. CDR1 LGHNA and CDR2 YSLEER come from the germline V gene. The CDR3 totals 15 residues. The CDR3 spells CASSQNRANGEKLFF. The DNA for the CDR3 is TGCGCCAGCAGCCAAAACAGGGCTAACGGTGAAAAACTGTTTTTT.

The chain carries TRBV24-1 and TRBJ1-5; 8 nucleotides match TRBD1. The CDR3 sequence is 14 residues long. Germline lookup yields CDR1 KGHDR and CDR2 SFDVKD. V dropped 7 bases and J dropped 5; count of bases not matched to a gene: 6. CDR3 nucleotides: TGTGCCACCAGCCCCGGACAGGGCTATCAGCCCCAGCATTTT. It yields the protein CATSPGQGYQPQHF.

This clone was recorded once. The chain joins TRBV5-1 to TRBJ2-3; 9 bases fit TRBD2. Looked up from germline, CDR1 is SGHRS and CDR2 is YFSETQ. V shed 4 bases, J shed 0 bases, and the junction held 6 bases outside the gene matches. This CDR3 region has 16 residues. The CDR3 loop reads CASSISGGPSTDTQYF. CDR3 nucleotides: TGCGCCAGCAGCATTAGCGGGGGCCCTAGCACAGATACGCAGTATTTT.

This clone was found once. Other nucleotide sequences from this sample produce the same CDR3. The genes are TRBV5-4 and TRBJ1-3, with D perhaps TRBD1 (6 bases). Germline CDR1 SGHNT, CDR2 YYREEE (reference sequence). The CDR3 loop spans 14 amino acids. V lost 0 bases, J lost 7 bases, and 11 bases lay in between. The CDR3 nucleotides read TGTGCCAGCAGCTTGGACAGGGTTGGGAACACCATATATTTT. This gives the protein CASSLDRVGNTIYF.